This T cell receptor (beta chain) was identified during a study of CD8 T cells in Susac syndrome. RNA totalling about 0.5 to 1 ug underwent reverse transcription with random hexamers. The TCR beta CDR3 was amplified by immunoSEQ multiplex PCR across 54 Vbeta, 13 Jbeta. One entry per CDR3 protein results from TCRdb running MiXCR on the immunoSEQ multiplex PCR reads. Altogether over 300,000 distinct CDR3 sequences are present, about 91% being singletons, with the ten largest covering 0.06% to 0.075%. The study sequenced TCR beta in blood CD8+ and CD4+ T cells. The patients who served as multiple sclerosis controls were treatment-naive and had stable or active relapsing-remitting disease that fulfilled the revised McDonald criteria. Purification of the CD8+ and CD4+ T cells relied on negative isolation, and TEMRA cells underwent FACS enrichment. The CDR3 length is 12 residues. Germline CDR1 reads SQVTM; CDR2 reads ANQGSEA. Between the trimmed V and J ends, which lost 1 base and 11 bases, there was a span of 14 bases.

The V and J genes are TRBV29-1 and TRBJ1-1; D is unclear. The TCR sequence derives from a human donor with multiple sclerosis. Sequences were obtained from CD4+ T cells from PBMCs. The CDR3 is CSVEGLDPGAFF. As DNA, the CDR3 is TGCAGCGTTGAAGGGTTAGACCCGGGGGCTTTCTTT.